These 28 T cell receptor beta chains were all obtained from the same sample, sequenced in a study of response to subunit inactivated influenza vaccine. TCRdb analysed the RT-PCR reads with MiXCR anew, one entry per CDR3 protein. This sample yields roughly 760,000 distinct CDR3 sequences, of which over 20% are seen a single time; roughly a tenth belongs to the top ten. This material consisted of PBMCs from blood, taken about 5 days after vaccination. Source of these receptors: a man between 50 and 59 years old who received an inactivated influenza vaccine.

There are a few counts of this clonotype. The chain combines TRBV11-2 with TRBJ2-5, with 8 nucleotides matching TRBD2. Germline V CDR1 and CDR2: SGHAT, FQNNGV. The CDR3 is made up of 15 amino acids. The J segment lost 5 bases and the V segment lost 1 base, leaving 6 bases of the junction unmatched. The CDR3 protein is CASSLAAGGGETQYF. The CDR3 bases are TGTGCCAGCAGCTTAGCGGCGGGGGGCGGCGAGACCCAGTACTTC.

A few counts support this clonotype. The V call is TRBV5-5, the J call TRBJ1-6; D gene uncertain. Per the germline V gene, CDR1 is SGHKS and CDR2 is YYEKEE (reference sequence). Deletions cut 2 bases from V and 10 bases from J, with 13 bases between. This CDR3 is built from 14 residues. The CDR3 nucleotides read TGTGCCAGCAGCTTAGGCGGGCTTGTCTCACCCCTCCACTTT. Its protein is CASSLGGLVSPLHF.

The J gene is TRBJ2-2, the V gene TRBV6-5; 7 positions agree with TRBD1. CDR3 length: 19 amino acids. J lost 4 bases, V lost 2 bases, and 16 bases had no gene match. In germline, CDR1 is MNHEY, CDR2 SVGAGI. The CDR3: CASSYDLRPGTASTGELFF. The CDR3 DNA is TGTGCCAGCAGTTACGACCTACGTCCGGGGACAGCCTCCACCGGGGAGCTGTTTTTT.

The rearrangement uses TRBV2 and TRBJ2-3; 14 nucleotides match TRBD2. Germline V gene sequence: CDR1 SNHLY, CDR2 FYNNEI. This CDR3 has 18 residues. CDR3 sequence (DNA): TGTACCCGCAGGGGTTCCGGACTAGCGGGGGGTTCAAAAGATACGCAGTATTTT. Translating gives CTRRGSGLAGGSKDTQYF.

This clonotype has only a few counts. The rearrangement links TRBV29-1 to TRBJ2-3; 9 nucleotides match TRBD1. Germline CDR1 and CDR2: SQVTM and ANQGSEA. The CDR3 consists of 16 residues. V lost 0 bases and J lost 2; bases outside the gene matches: 6. CDR3: CSVEELGQGNTDTQYF. The CDR3 DNA sequence: TGCAGCGTTGAAGAGTTGGGACAGGGTAACACAGATACGCAGTATTTT.

V usage is TRBV5-1 and J usage is TRBJ2-2; 11 bases fit TRBD2. Germline V gene lookup returns CDR1 SGHRS and CDR2 YFSETQ. The CDR3 spans 16 residues. The junction had 4 bases not matched to a gene; V was cut back by 1 base and J by 5 bases. The CDR3 DNA reads TGCGCCAGCAGCTTGACGGGGACTAGCGGAACCGGGGAGCTGTTTTTT. As protein: CASSLTGTSGTGELFF.

Only a few counts were recorded for this clonotype. CDR3 nucleotide sequence: TGCGCCAGCAGATCTCCAGGGGCCCCTCTTGACGAGCAGTACTTC. Translated: CASRSPGAPLDEQYF. The gene calls are TRBV5-1 and TRBJ2-7; possible D gene TRBD1, 6 bases. This CDR3 contains 15 residues. The germline V gene has CDR1 SGHRS and CDR2 YFSETQ. V lost 5 bases to trimming and J lost 5 bases, with 20 bases between them.

V gene TRBV4-3 combines with J gene TRBJ2-1; 8 nucleotides match TRBD1. The CDR3 length is 15 residues. With 0 bases clipped from V and 7 bases from J, the junction kept 5 bases outside the gene matches. Germline loops: CDR1 LGHNA, CDR2 YSLEER. The CDR3 protein is CASSQDWTGLNEQFF. The CDR3 coding sequence is TGCGCCAGCAGCCAAGATTGGACAGGGCTGAATGAGCAGTTCTTC.

This clonotype appeared a few times. The rearrangement uses TRBV9 and TRBJ2-3, with D unclear. CDR3 length: 13 amino acids. Germline lookup yields CDR1 SGDLS and CDR2 YYNGEE. With 3 bases removed from V and 6 bases from J, the gap between germline ends came to 11 bases. The CDR3 DNA is TGTGCCAGCAGCGACATATCGGGCGATACGCAGTATTTT. It encodes CASSDISGDTQYF.

In its sample, this clonotype was seen a few times. The chain carries TRBV19 and TRBJ2-3; D might be TRBD1 (5 bases). CDR1 is LNHDA and CDR2 is SQIVND in the germline V gene (reference sequence). The CDR3 length is 16 residues. Trimming stripped 3 bases from V and 3 bases from J, with 16 bases between. DNA for the CDR3: TGTGCCAGTAGTATTGGTGGCAGGGTCACTACAGATACGCAGTATTTT. This translates into CASSIGGRVTTDTQYF.

The genes are TRBV11-2 and TRBJ2-1; tentatively, D is TRBD2 (6 bases). The germline V gene encodes CDR1 SGHAT and CDR2 FQNNGV. The V end was cut by 2 bases, the J end by 0 bases, with 14 bases between. The length of the CDR3 is 17 residues. CDR3 sequence: CASSLWDFTSSYNEQFF. The CDR3 region has the DNA TGTGCCAGCAGCTTATGGGACTTCACAAGCTCCTACAATGAGCAGTTCTTC.

This clonotype was counted only a few times. The V call is TRBV20-1, the J call TRBJ2-3; 13 bases match TRBD2. V was pared by 0 bases and J by 1 base, with 7 bases of the junction left unmatched. The CDR3 runs 18 residues. Per germline, CDR1 DFQATT and CDR2 SNEGSKA (reference sequence). CDR3 in amino acids: CSARDLELAGGGTDTQYF. The DNA of the CDR3 is TGCAGTGCTAGAGATCTGGAACTAGCGGGAGGGGGCACAGATACGCAGTATTTT.

This chain joins TRBV30 and TRBJ1-1, with unresolved D. Germline CDR1 is GTSNPN and CDR2 is SVGIG (reference sequence). The CDR3 runs to 13 residues. V was cut by 0 bases and J by 4 bases, with 9 bases left in between. CDR3 amino acids: CAWSVGAGTEAFF. The CDR3 DNA is TGTGCCTGGAGTGTCGGCGCGGGCACTGAAGCTTTCTTT.

The chain couples TRBV27 to TRBJ2-2; 13 bases align to TRBD2. The CDR3 runs 17 residues. Germline CDR1 MNHEY, CDR2 SMNVEV (reference sequence). J lost 8 bases, V lost 4 bases, and 10 bases had no gene match. CDR3 region: CASSSWTSGGVWGELFF. CDR3 nucleotide sequence: TGTGCCAGCAGTTCCTGGACTAGCGGGGGTGTTTGGGGGGAGCTGTTTTTT.

This clonotype appeared a few times. V gene TRBV27 combines with J gene TRBJ2-6; TRBD1 aligns across 7 bases. The J segment lost 3 bases and the V segment lost 6 bases, leaving 8 bases of the junction unmatched. This CDR3 contains 16 residues. CDR1 is MNHEY and CDR2 is SMNVEV in the germline V gene (reference sequence). CDR3 in amino acids: CASSVLGGGGANVLTF. CDR3 sequence (DNA): TGTGCCAGCAGCGTACTAGGGGGCGGTGGGGCCAACGTCCTGACTTTC.

The V gene is TRBV7-2, the J gene TRBJ2-7; tentatively, D is TRBD2 (6 bases). This CDR3 is 15 amino acids long. Germline loops: CDR1 SGHTA, CDR2 FQGNSA. V shed 1 base and J shed 7 bases, with 17 bases lying between them. In DNA form, the CDR3 reads TGTGCCAGCAGCTTAGATCAGCCGCGGGGTGGAGAGCAGTACTTC. It codes for CASSLDQPRGGEQYF.

This clonotype has just a few counts. This chain links TRBV7-2 with TRBJ2-1; D is undetermined. CDR3 size: 13 residues. Germline V gene data show CDR1 as SGHTA and CDR2 as FQGNSA. Trimming cost V 3 bases and J 8 bases, with 11 bases left between them. The CDR3 protein is CASSFTAVDEQFF. For the CDR3, the DNA is TGTGCCAGCAGCTTCACCGCTGTGGATGAGCAGTTCTTC.

This chain links TRBV6-1 with TRBJ2-3; D not resolved. CDR1 is MNHNS, CDR2 SASEGT, per germline. The CDR3 extends over 14 amino acids. V was clipped by 6 bases and J by 0 bases, with 10 bases between them. This CDR3 is CASRRLDSTDTQYF. In DNA form, the CDR3 reads TGTGCCAGCAGGCGACTGGATAGCACAGATACGCAGTATTTT.

The chain employs TRBV29-1 and TRBJ2-7, with D unclear. The ends were cut back, 0 bases at V and 3 bases at J, with 9 bases in the middle. The CDR3 spans 13 residues. Per the germline V gene, CDR1 is SQVTM and CDR2 is ANQGSEA. CDR3 amino acids: CSVEDLQHYEQYF. CDR3 nucleotides: TGCAGCGTTGAAGATTTGCAGCACTACGAGCAGTACTTC.

Only a few counts were recorded for this clonotype. The rearrangement uses TRBV7-8 and TRBJ2-2, with TRBD2 matching 10 bases. J gave up 5 bases and V 5 bases, and 20 bases lay outside the gene matches. The germline gives CDR1 SGHVS, CDR2 FQNEAQ. The CDR3 runs to 20 residues. The CDR3 spells CASSPRDGLAASPGTGELFF. CDR3 nucleotides: TGTGCCAGCAGCCCCCGGGACGGACTAGCGGCCTCCCCGGGGACCGGGGAGCTGTTTTTT.

The gene calls are TRBV7-9 and TRBJ2-7; TRBD1 is a possible D gene (6 bases). The germline CDR1 and CDR2 sequences are SEHNR and FQNEAQ (reference sequence). V lost 6 bases and J 5 bases, leaving 14 bases between the germline ends. The CDR3 covers 13 residues. The CDR3 region is CASSLTGSDEQYF. As DNA, the CDR3 is TGTGCCAGCAGTTTAACAGGGTCCGACGAGCAGTACTTC.

V gene TRBV27 combines with J gene TRBJ1-1; 8 bases match TRBD1. This CDR3 spans 15 amino acids. From germline, CDR1 is MNHEY and CDR2 SMNVEV (reference sequence). V lost 6 bases, J lost 2 bases, and 8 bases stayed unmatched. This chain's CDR3 is CASRRIGQGNTEAFF. Here the CDR3 DNA reads TGTGCCAGCAGAAGGATCGGACAGGGCAACACTGAAGCTTTCTTT.

This chain uses TRBV28 with TRBJ2-2; D remains unclear. V lost 5 bases and J lost 6, with 13 bases in between. CDR3 length equals 14 residues. Germline CDR1 is MDHEN and CDR2 is SYDVKM. This CDR3 is CASSLSTLAGELFF. CDR3 nucleotide sequence: TGTGCCAGCAGTCTCTCTACCTTAGCCGGGGAGCTGTTTTTT.

Many counts were recorded for this clonotype. CDR3 residues: CSGTSGGTYNEQFF. The DNA for the CDR3 is TGCAGTGGGACTAGCGGGGGTACCTACAATGAGCAGTTCTTC. The chain links TRBV20-1 to TRBJ2-1; 13 positions match TRBD2. The CDR3 has 14 residues. Germline CDR1 is DFQATT and CDR2 is SNEGSKA (reference sequence). V shed 7 bases, J shed 2 bases, and the junction held 2 bases outside the gene matches.

The chain links TRBV10-1 to TRBJ1-2, with TRBD1 as a possible D gene (6 bases). V lost 3 bases and J lost 7, with 15 bases in between. Germline assignment: CDR1 WNHNN and CDR2 SYGVQD (reference sequence). The CDR3 extends over 14 amino acids. CDR3 nucleotide sequence: TGCGCCAGCAGTGAAAACAGGGACGGCTCTGGCTACACCTTC. This translates into CASSENRDGSGYTF.

The gene calls are TRBV11-2 and TRBJ2-1; the D gene is possibly TRBD1 (5 bases). V gave up 3 bases and J gave up 10 bases, with 16 bases separating them. CDR3 size: 14 residues. Germline-derived CDR1 and CDR2 are SGHAT and FQNNGV. DNA of the CDR3: TGTGCCAGCAGCTTGGGTCTAGGGGTGGGAGAGCAGTTCTTC. Protein product: CASSLGLGVGEQFF.

This clonotype was recorded a few times. V usage is TRBV10-3 and J usage is TRBJ1-2, with D unclear. Trimming removed 3 bases at V and 2 bases at J, with 7 bases between. The CDR3 runs 13 residues. Germline V gene sequence: CDR1 ENHRY, CDR2 SYGVKD. The CDR3 DNA is TGTGCCATCAGTGATTGGGCAAACTATGGCTACACCTTC. It codes for CAISDWANYGYTF.

This sequence joins TRBV12-3 or TRBV12-4 and TRBJ2-6; 7 bases fit TRBD2. The CDR3 is made up of 15 amino acids. The trim removed 10 bases at V and 3 bases at J, leaving 9 bases unmatched. As DNA, the CDR3 is TGTGCCACCGGGCCCGGACTAGGTGGGGCCAACGTCCTGACTTTC. Its protein product is CATGPGLGGANVLTF.